A selection of T cell receptor beta chains follows, all from one sample in a study of blood T cell repertoires in COVID-19. TCRdb's table, derived via immunoSEQ multiplex PCR, lists solely in-frame clones and lacks some. The sample has approximately 100,000 clones, around 90% seen once. Sequencing was performed on peripheral blood. These receptors were collected from a man between 50 and 59 years old with acute or convalescent COVID-19. CDR3s include the opening cysteine and the closing phenylalanine or tryptophan. A D gene is named only where the DNA matches it firmly. Some rows mark clone size as missing; the rest say once, few, many or name a class of expanded clone.

j_gene	v_gene	abundance	d_gene	CDR3nt	CDR3aa
TRBJ1-5	TRBV7-9	-	-	TGTGCCAGCAGCTCCCAGTCGGACTTTGGGAGGCCCCAGCATTTT	CASSSQSDFGRPQHF
TRBJ1-5	TRBV7-2	-	TRBD1	TGTGCCAGCAGCATAGAGGGTTACAGGGGCTTTAGCAATCAGCCCCAGCATTTT	CASSIEGYRGFSNQPQHF
TRBJ1-3	TRBV2	-	-	TGTGCCAGCAGTCTCCTTAGCCACTCTGGAAACACCATATATTTT	CASSLLSHSGNTIYF
TRBJ1-1	TRBV20-1	-	-	TGCAGTGCTAGTTCAGGCAGGGGCCGGACTGAAGCTTTCTTT	CSASSGRGRTEAFF
TRBJ2-5	TRBV4-1	-	TRBD1	TGCGCCAGCAGCCAAGTCGGGACAGGGAGCCAGACCCAGTACTTC	CASSQVGTGSQTQYF
TRBJ2-1	TRBV11-3	-	-	TGTGCCAGCAGCTTAGCCCCCACCTACAATGAGCAGTTCTTC	CASSLAPTYNEQFF
TRBJ1-5	TRBV7-9	-	-	TGTGCCAGCAGCAACCTGTCAGGGGCCGGCTCGCCCCAGCATTTT	CASSNLSGAGSPQHF
TRBJ1-2	TRBV30	few	-	TGTGCCTGGAGTGTAACGCGGTCTGGCTACACCTTC	CAWSVTRSGYTF
TRBJ1-1	TRBV20-1	-	-	TGCAGTGCTAGTCCCCCCGGACGGGGGGGAGCTTTCTTT	CSASPPGRGGAFF
TRBJ2-5	TRBV15	-	-	TGTGCCACCAGCAGAGTTTCAGGGCACCAAGAGACCCAGTACTTC	CATSRVSGHQETQYF
TRBJ1-3	TRBV3-1/TRBV3-2	-	-	TGTGCCAGCAGCCCACGGCGGGGGCTTATAGACACCATATATTTT	CASSPRRGLIDTIYF
TRBJ1-1	TRBV11-2	-	-	TGTGCCAGCAGCTCTTTTGGCTACACTGAAGCTTTCTTT	CASSSFGYTEAFF
TRBJ1-2	TRBV5-1	-	TRBD1	TGCGCCAGCAGCGGGGGGACAGGAACCTATGGCTACACCTTC	CASSGGTGTYGYTF
TRBJ2-7	TRBV19	-	-	TGTGCCAGTACCATCGGACTTTCCAGCTCCTACGAGCAGTACTTC	CASTIGLSSSYEQYF
TRBJ1-2	TRBV30	-	-	TGTGCCCTAACAATCCTGCCGGGGGATGGCTACACCTTC	CALTILPGDGYTF
TRBJ2-3	TRBV3-1/TRBV3-2	-	-	TGTGCCAGCAGCCAAGTTAAAATATTAGCACGTGCCACAGATACGCAGTATTTT	CASSQVKILARATDTQYF
TRBJ2-5	TRBV6-5	-	TRBD2	TGTGCCAGTTATAGCGGGGGGGCTGAAGAGACCCAGTACTTC	CASYSGGAEETQYF
TRBJ2-3	TRBV3-1/TRBV3-2	-	TRBD1	TGTGCCAGCAGCCAAGCTGGGCACACCCCATGGGGACAGGGGGTAGGCACAGATACGCAGTATTTT	CASSQAGHTPWGQGVGTDTQYF
TRBJ2-1	TRBV19	-	TRBD1	TGTGCCAGTAGTAGGACCCGGGACAGACTCTACAATGAGCAGTTCTTC	CASSRTRDRLYNEQFF
TRBJ2-1	TRBV28	-	TRBD1	TGTGCCAGCAGCTCCGACAGGGTCACCTACAATGAGCAGTTCTTC	CASSSDRVTYNEQFF
TRBJ2-2	TRBV9	-	-	TGTGCCAGCAGCGTAGGGAGGACGGGGAACACCGGGGAGCTGTTTTTT	CASSVGRTGNTGELFF
TRBJ2-7	TRBV20-1	-	-	TGCAGTGCTAGAGAAAGGAGCGAGCAGTACTTC	CSARERSEQYF
TRBJ1-1	TRBV19	-	TRBD1	TGTGCCAGTAGGGGACAGGGGGTCACTGAAGCTTTCTTT	CASRGQGVTEAFF
TRBJ2-7	TRBV19	once	TRBD1	TGTGCCAGTGGACAGGGGGTCTACGAGCAGTACTTC	CASGQGVYEQYF
TRBJ1-3	TRBV10-3	-	-	TGTGCCATCAGTAAGGGGGGGGACACCATATATTTT	CAISKGGDTIYF
TRBJ1-3	TRBV7-9	-	TRBD1	TGTGCCAGCAGCCCTGGGACAGGGACTGGAAACACCATATATTTT	CASSPGTGTGNTIYF
TRBJ2-4	TRBV7-8	-	-	TGTGCCAGCAGCTTAACTAGGGAAAACATTCAGTACTTC	CASSLTRENIQYF
TRBJ2-3	TRBV20-1	-	-	TGCAGTGCTAGCGCCCAGGATACGCAGTATTTT	CSASAQDTQYF
TRBJ2-3	TRBV11-3	-	-	TGTGCCAGCGGGCCGGGGAGCACAGATACGCAGTATTTT	CASGPGSTDTQYF
TRBJ1-5	TRBV2	-	TRBD1	TGTGCCAGCAGTGGGACAGGGGGGACCAATCAGCCCCAGCATTTT	CASSGTGGTNQPQHF
TRBJ2-3	TRBV6-5	-	-	TGTGCCAGCAAACTCGCAGGGGGCACAGATACGCAGTATTTT	CASKLAGGTDTQYF
TRBJ1-2	TRBV27	-	-	TGTGCCAGCAGTTTCTCGTTTGAGGGAACGGGCTACACCTTC	CASSFSFEGTGYTF
TRBJ1-5	TRBV18	-	TRBD1	TGTGCCAGCTCACCGGGACAGACGAAAAATCAGCCCCAGCATTTT	CASSPGQTKNQPQHF
TRBJ1-5	TRBV4-2	few	-	TGTGCCAGCAGCCAAGCCCAAAATAGCAATCAGCCCCAGCATTTT	CASSQAQNSNQPQHF
TRBJ2-7	TRBV11-2	-	TRBD1	TGTGCCAGCACCTTGGCGGGGACAGGGATCTACGAGCAGTACTTC	CASTLAGTGIYEQYF
TRBJ2-7	TRBV6-5	-	TRBD1	TGTGCCAGCAGGGGGACAGGGGGCGCGTACGAGCAGTACTTC	CASRGTGGAYEQYF
TRBJ1-4	TRBV28	-	-	TGTGCCAGCAGCCCCACTAGTTCTCGAGGAAAACTGTTTTTT	CASSPTSSRGKLFF
TRBJ2-7	TRBV27	-	-	TGTGCCAGCAGTTTATCCCCGGACAGTAAGGGCGAGCAGTACTTC	CASSLSPDSKGEQYF
TRBJ2-1	TRBV29-1	-	-	TGCAGCGTTGAAGGTTCCGACAGCTACAATGAGCAGTTCTTC	CSVEGSDSYNEQFF
TRBJ1-2	TRBV5-4	-	-	TGTGCCAGCAGCTTAGGGGAAAGGGGCTATGGCTACACCTTC	CASSLGERGYGYTF
TRBJ1-3	TRBV5-1	few	TRBD1	TGCGCCAGCAGCTTGGGACAGGGAACTGGAAACACCATATATTTT	CASSLGQGTGNTIYF
TRBJ2-1	TRBV7-2	-	-	TGTGCCAGCAGCTATGGGTGGAGCTCCTACAATGAGCAGTTCTTC	CASSYGWSSYNEQFF
TRBJ2-5	TRBV7-2	-	-	TGTGCCAGCAGCCCGGGACTGTATCTGCCCCAGTACTTC	CASSPGLYLPQYF
TRBJ1-1	TRBV7-9	-	-	TGTGCCAGCAGCTCCTCGGCAGGGCTGAACACTGAAGCTTTCTTT	CASSSSAGLNTEAFF
TRBJ2-7	TRBV5-1	-	-	TGCGCCAGCTCGATCAGGGGAAGTCAAGGAAGCGAGCAGTACTTC	CASSIRGSQGSEQYF
TRBJ1-2	TRBV12-3/TRBV12-4	-	TRBD1	TGTGCCAGCCTCCTACAGGGGACCGGGGGCTACACCTTC	CASLLQGTGGYTF
TRBJ1-5	TRBV19	-	-	TGTGCCAGTAGTGTACATACGTACGGGAATCAGCCCCAGCATTTT	CASSVHTYGNQPQHF